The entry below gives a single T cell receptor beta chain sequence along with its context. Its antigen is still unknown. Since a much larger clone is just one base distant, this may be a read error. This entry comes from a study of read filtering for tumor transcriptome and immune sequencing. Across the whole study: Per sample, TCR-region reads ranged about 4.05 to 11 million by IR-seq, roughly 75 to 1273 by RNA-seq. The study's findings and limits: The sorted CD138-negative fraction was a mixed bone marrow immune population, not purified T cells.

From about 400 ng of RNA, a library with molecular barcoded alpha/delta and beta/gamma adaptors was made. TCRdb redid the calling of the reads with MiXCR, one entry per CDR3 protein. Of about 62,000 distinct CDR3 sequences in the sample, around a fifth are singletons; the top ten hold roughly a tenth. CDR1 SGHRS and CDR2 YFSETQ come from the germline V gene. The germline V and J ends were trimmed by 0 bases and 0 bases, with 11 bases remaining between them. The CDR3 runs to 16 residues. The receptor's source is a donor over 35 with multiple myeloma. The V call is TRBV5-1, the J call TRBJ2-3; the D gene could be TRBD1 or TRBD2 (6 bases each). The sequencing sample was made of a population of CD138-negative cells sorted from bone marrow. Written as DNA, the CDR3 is TGCGCCAGCAGCTTGGAGGGGGGCAGGAGCACAGATACGCAGTATTTT. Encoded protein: CASSLEGGRSTDTQYF.